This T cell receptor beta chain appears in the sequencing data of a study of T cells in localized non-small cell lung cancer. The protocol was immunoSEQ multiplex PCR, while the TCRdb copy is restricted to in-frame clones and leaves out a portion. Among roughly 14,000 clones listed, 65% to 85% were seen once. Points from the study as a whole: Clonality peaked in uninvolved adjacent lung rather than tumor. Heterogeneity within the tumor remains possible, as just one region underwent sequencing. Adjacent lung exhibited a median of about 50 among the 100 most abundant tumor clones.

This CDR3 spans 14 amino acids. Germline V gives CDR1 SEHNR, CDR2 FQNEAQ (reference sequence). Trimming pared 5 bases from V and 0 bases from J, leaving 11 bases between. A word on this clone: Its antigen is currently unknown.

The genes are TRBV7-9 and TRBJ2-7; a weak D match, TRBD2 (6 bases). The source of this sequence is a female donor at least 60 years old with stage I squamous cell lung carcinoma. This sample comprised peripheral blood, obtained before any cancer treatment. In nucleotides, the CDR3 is TGTGCCAGCAGCCCACGGGGGACCTCCTACGAGCAGTACTTC. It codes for CASSPRGTSYEQYF.